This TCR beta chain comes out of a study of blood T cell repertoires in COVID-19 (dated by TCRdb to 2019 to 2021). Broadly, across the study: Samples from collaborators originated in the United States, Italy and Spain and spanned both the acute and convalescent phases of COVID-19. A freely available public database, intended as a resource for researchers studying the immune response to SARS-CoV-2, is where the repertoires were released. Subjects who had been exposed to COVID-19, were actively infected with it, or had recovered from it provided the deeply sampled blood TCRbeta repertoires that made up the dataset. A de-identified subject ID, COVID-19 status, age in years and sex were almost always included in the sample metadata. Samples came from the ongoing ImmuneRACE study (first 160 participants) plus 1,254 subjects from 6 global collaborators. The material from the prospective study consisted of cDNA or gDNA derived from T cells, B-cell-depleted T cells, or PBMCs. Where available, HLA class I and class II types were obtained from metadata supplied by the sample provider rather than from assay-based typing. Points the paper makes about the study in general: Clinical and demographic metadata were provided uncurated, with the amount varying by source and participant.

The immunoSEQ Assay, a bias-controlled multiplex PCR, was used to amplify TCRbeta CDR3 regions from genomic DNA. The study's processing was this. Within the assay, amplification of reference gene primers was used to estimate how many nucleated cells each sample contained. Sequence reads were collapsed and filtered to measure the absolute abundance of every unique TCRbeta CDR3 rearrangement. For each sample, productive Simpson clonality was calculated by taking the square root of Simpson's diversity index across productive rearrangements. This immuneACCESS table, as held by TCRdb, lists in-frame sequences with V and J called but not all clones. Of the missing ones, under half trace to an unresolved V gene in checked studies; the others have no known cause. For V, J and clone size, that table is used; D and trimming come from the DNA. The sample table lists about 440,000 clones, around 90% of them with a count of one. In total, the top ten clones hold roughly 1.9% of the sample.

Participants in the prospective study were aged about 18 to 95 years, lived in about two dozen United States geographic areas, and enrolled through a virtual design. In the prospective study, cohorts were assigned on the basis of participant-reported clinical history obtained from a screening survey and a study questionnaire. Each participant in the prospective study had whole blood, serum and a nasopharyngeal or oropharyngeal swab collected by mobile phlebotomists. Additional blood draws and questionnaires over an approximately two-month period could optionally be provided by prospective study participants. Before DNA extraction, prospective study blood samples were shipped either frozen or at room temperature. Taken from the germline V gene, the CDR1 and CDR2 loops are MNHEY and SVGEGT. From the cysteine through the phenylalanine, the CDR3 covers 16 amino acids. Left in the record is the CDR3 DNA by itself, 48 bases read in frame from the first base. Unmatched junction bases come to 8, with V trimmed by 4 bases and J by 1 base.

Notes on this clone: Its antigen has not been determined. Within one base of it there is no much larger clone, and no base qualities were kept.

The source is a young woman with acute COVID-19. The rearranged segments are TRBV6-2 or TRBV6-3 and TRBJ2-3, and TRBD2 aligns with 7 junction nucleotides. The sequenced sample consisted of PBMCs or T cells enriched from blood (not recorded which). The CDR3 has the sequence CASSWSSLAGTDTQYF. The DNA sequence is TGTGCCAGCAGTTGGTCCTCGCTAGCGGGCACAGATACGCAGTATTTT.